These T cell receptor beta chains were read from a single sample in a study of T-cell memory formation after mild COVID-19. TCRdb ran MiXCR on the 5' RACE reads and lists one entry per CDR3 protein. This sample has hundreds of thousands of distinct CDR3 sequences; about 15% occur once, and the top ten carry about 22%. The sequencing sample was made of PBMCs or a T cell subset sorted from them (not recorded which). These receptors came from a man aged 18 to 29 who had mild COVID-19 (a few samples of this study predate the infection). Cell type and time point are not known. CDR3s include the opening cysteine and the closing phenylalanine or tryptophan. Each record gives: V gene, D gene, clone size, J gene, CDR3 protein, CDR3 DNA. The D gene is left open where the match is weak. Rows give clone size only sometimes, using once, few, many, or a class for an expanded clone.

TRBV7-2	NA	few	TRBJ2-1	CATGTRRSSYNEQFF	TGTGCCACGGGAACCAGACGGAGCTCCTACAATGAGCAGTTCTTC
TRBV28	NA	few	TRBJ1-2	CAILQTVGGYTF	TGTGCCATCTTACAAACAGTGGGTGGCTACACCTTC
TRBV4-1	NA	few	TRBJ1-1	CASSHDRTGNTEAFF	TGCGCCAGCAGCCATGACCGGACGGGGAACACTGAAGCTTTCTTT
TRBV12-3/TRBV12-4	NA	NA	TRBJ1-5	CASSFSGRGQPQHF	TGTGCCAGCAGTTTCTCTGGGCGGGGGCAGCCCCAGCATTTT
TRBV29-1	NA	NA	TRBJ2-7	CSVRGGGKYEQYF	TGCAGCGTGAGGGGGGGCGGAAAGTACGAGCAGTACTTC
TRBV2	NA	NA	TRBJ2-1	CASSAGTTGNNEQFF	TGTGCCAGCAGTGCCGGGACAACCGGGAACAATGAGCAGTTCTTC
TRBV12-3/TRBV12-4	NA	many	TRBJ2-5	CASSPTGREETQYF	TGTGCCAGCAGCCCGACAGGGAGGGAAGAGACCCAGTACTTC
TRBV20-1	NA	NA	TRBJ1-2	CSASDSYGYTF	TGCAGTGCTAGCGACAGCTATGGCTACACCTTC
TRBV7-9	TRBD1	few	TRBJ2-1	CASTGDRTYNEQFF	TGTGCCAGCACTGGGGACAGGACCTACAATGAGCAGTTCTTC
TRBV10-2	NA	NA	TRBJ1-1	CASSDGAEAFF	TGCGCCAGCAGTGACGGTGCCGAAGCTTTCTTT
TRBV20-1	TRBD2	few	TRBJ2-5	CSASRGLASQETQYF	TGCAGTGCTAGTCGGGGACTAGCGAGCCAAGAGACCCAGTACTTC
TRBV6-5	NA	many	TRBJ2-6	CASSYFGTSGANVLTF	TGTGCCAGCAGTTACTTCGGAACATCTGGGGCCAACGTCCTGACTTTC
TRBV19	NA	NA	TRBJ1-2	CASSPNTGPGYGYTF	TGTGCCAGTAGTCCCAACACGGGACCCGGGTATGGCTACACCTTC
TRBV12-3/TRBV12-4	NA	many	TRBJ1-2	CASSPGDYGYTF	TGTGCCAGCAGCCCAGGGGACTATGGCTACACCTTC
TRBV20-1	TRBD2	few	TRBJ2-3	CSARESGGAMNTQYF	TGCAGTGCTAGAGAGAGCGGGGGGGCAATGAATACGCAGTATTTT
TRBV20-1	TRBD1	NA	TRBJ1-4	CSAKTGGEGEKLFF	TGCAGTGCTAAGACAGGGGGCGAGGGGGAAAAACTGTTTTTT
TRBV13	NA	NA	TRBJ2-1	CASSLEVGGDNEQFF	TGTGCCAGCAGCTTAGAAGTGGGGGGCGACAATGAGCAGTTCTTC
TRBV12-3/TRBV12-4	NA	NA	TRBJ2-5	CASSRSSGETQYF	TGTGCCAGCAGCCGATCTAGTGGAGAGACCCAGTACTTC
TRBV24-1	TRBD2	many	TRBJ2-3	CATSDLKRGGDDTQYF	TGTGCCACCAGTGATTTAAAGCGGGGGGGAGATGATACGCAGTATTTT
TRBV21-1	NA	NA	TRBJ1-2	CASSKMGDFYGYTF	TGTGCCAGCAGCAAAATGGGGGATTTCTATGGCTACACCTTC
TRBV9	NA	few	TRBJ2-3	CASSARADTQYF	TGTGCCAGCAGCGCCCGGGCGGATACGCAGTATTTT
TRBV4-3	NA	NA	TRBJ2-5	CASSQGGAGLETQYF	TGCGCCAGCAGCCAAGGGGGCGCGGGACTAGAGACCCAGTACTTC
TRBV7-2	TRBD2	NA	TRBJ2-3	CASSRSGGAILTQYF	TGTGCCAGCAGCCGTAGCGGGGGGGCCATTTTAACGCAGTATTTT
TRBV10-3	TRBD1	many	TRBJ2-2	CAIRGQGNTGELFF	TGTGCCATCAGAGGACAGGGAAACACCGGGGAGCTGTTTTTT
TRBV12-3/TRBV12-4	TRBD1	few	TRBJ1-4	CASSRTGLDNGKLFF	TGTGCCAGCAGCAGGACAGGGCTGGATAATGGAAAACTGTTTTTT
TRBV6-6	NA	few	TRBJ1-4	CASRTGSNEKLFF	TGTGCCAGTCGAACAGGGTCTAATGAAAAACTGTTTTTT
TRBV9	NA	many	TRBJ2-3	CASSPHGSDTQYF	TGTGCCAGCAGCCCCCACGGATCCGATACGCAGTATTTT
TRBV19	NA	few	TRBJ1-5	CASRGRAQPQHF	TGTGCCAGTAGAGGCAGGGCACAGCCCCAGCATTTT
TRBV9	NA	NA	TRBJ2-2	CASSPTALQGTGELFF	TGTGCCAGCAGCCCCACTGCCCTGCAGGGGACCGGGGAGCTGTTTTTT
TRBV5-1	TRBD1	NA	TRBJ2-1	CASSLGTGVLNEQFF	TGCGCCAGCAGCTTGGGCACAGGGGTACTCAATGAGCAGTTCTTC
TRBV10-3	NA	NA	TRBJ2-5	CATLQPRQETQYF	TGTGCCACCCTCCAACCCCGCCAAGAGACCCAGTACTTC
TRBV4-1	NA	once	TRBJ2-2	CASSQLDTGELFF	TGCGCCAGCAGCCAACTGGATACCGGGGAGCTGTTTTTT
TRBV20-1	TRBD2	few	TRBJ2-1	CSAGLAGGYEQFF	TGCAGTGCTGGACTAGCGGGGGGCTATGAGCAGTTCTTC
TRBV5-1	TRBD1	once	TRBJ2-3	CASSQTGVTYDTQYF	TGCGCCAGCAGCCAGACAGGGGTGACGTACGATACGCAGTATTTT
TRBV5-1	NA	few	TRBJ2-5	CASNTNAPWETQYF	TGCGCCAGCAACACCAACGCCCCCTGGGAGACCCAGTACTTC
TRBV6-6	NA	many	TRBJ1-1	CASTQWGRDTEAFF	TGTGCCAGCACCCAATGGGGTCGGGACACTGAAGCTTTCTTT
TRBV5-1	NA	NA	TRBJ1-1	CASSLEAARTEAFF	TGCGCCAGCAGCTTGGAGGCTGCGCGGACTGAAGCTTTCTTT
TRBV9	NA	NA	TRBJ2-3	CASSVGGYSTDTQYF	TGTGCCAGCAGCGTCGGAGGGTATAGCACAGATACGCAGTATTTT
TRBV6-1	NA	few	TRBJ1-3	CASSEDPGVNTIYF	TGTGCCAGCAGTGAGGATCCAGGGGTCAACACCATATATTTT
TRBV19	TRBD1	few	TRBJ2-1	CASSLQGPRGQFF	TGTGCCAGTAGTTTACAGGGGCCCCGGGGGCAGTTCTTC
TRBV7-2	TRBD1	many	TRBJ2-2	CASSFSQGISSGELFF	TGTGCCAGCAGCTTTTCACAGGGGATTTCGTCCGGGGAGCTGTTTTTT
TRBV5-1	TRBD1	few	TRBJ1-5	CASSEGTGLYQPQHF	TGCGCCAGCAGCGAAGGGACAGGGCTTTATCAGCCCCAGCATTTT
TRBV5-5	TRBD1	NA	TRBJ1-1	CASSLRQGTEAFF	TGTGCCAGCAGCTTGAGACAGGGCACTGAAGCTTTCTTT
TRBV5-4	TRBD1	few	TRBJ2-3	CASSQRPGQSSTDTQYF	TGTGCCAGCAGCCAACGCCCGGGACAGAGTAGCACAGATACGCAGTATTTT
TRBV5-6	TRBD1	many	TRBJ1-2	CASSFDRAEGYTF	TGTGCCAGCAGCTTTGACAGGGCAGAGGGCTACACCTTC
TRBV7-8	NA	NA	TRBJ2-2	CASSLALNTGELFF	TGTGCCAGCAGCTTAGCACTCAACACCGGGGAGCTGTTTTTT
TRBV29-1	NA	few	TRBJ1-2	CSVEVPSNYGYTF	TGCAGCGTTGAAGTACCTTCGAACTATGGCTACACCTTC
TRBV7-2	TRBD2	NA	TRBJ2-3	CASSKRGASHSDTQYF	TGTGCCAGCAGCAAGCGGGGGGCCTCACACTCAGATACGCAGTATTTT
TRBV5-1	TRBD1	NA	TRBJ1-4	CASSLDLGQGVEKLFF	TGCGCCAGCAGCTTGGACCTCGGACAGGGGGTGGAAAAACTGTTTTTT
TRBV3-1	TRBD1	NA	TRBJ1-6	CASSDRQGYNSPLHF	TGTGCCAGCAGCGACCGACAGGGCTATAATTCACCCCTCCACTTT
TRBV24-1	NA	NA	TRBJ2-1	CAIPPSGFSNEQFF	TGTGCCATCCCACCCAGCGGGTTTAGCAATGAGCAGTTCTTC